The 21 T cell receptor beta chains reported below all come from one sample, sequenced in a study of T cell responses to AZD1222 COVID-19 vaccine (dated by TCRdb to about 2021). In the paper's terms, the time point label means: baseline before first vaccination. Library preparation employed the immunoSEQ multiplex PCR assay. Here the immuneACCESS table is served through TCRdb, limited to in-frame sequences with V and J called. Missing clones are a known gap in these copies; in checked studies unresolved V genes cover under half, and the rest lacks a known reason. The sample table contains fewer than 250,000 clones; only one count was recorded for roughly 92% of them. Jointly, the top ten make up over 1% of the sample. The sample consisted of peripheral blood, taken on day 0 of AZD1222 vaccination. These receptors were taken from an adult in good health.

The V call is TRBV10-3, the J call TRBJ2-1, with TRBD1 matching over 8 bases. V lost 5 bases, J lost 7 bases, and 1 base stayed unmatched. Germline loops: CDR1 ENHRY, CDR2 SYGVKD. The CDR3 is 12 amino acids. CDR3 amino acids: CAISRQGNEQFF. The DNA for the CDR3 is TGTGCCATCAGTCGACAGGGGAATGAGCAGTTCTTC.

The gene calls are TRBV25-1 and TRBJ1-1, with D perhaps TRBD1 (6 bases). This CDR3 has 12 residues. Germline V CDR1 and CDR2: MGHDK, SYGVNS. Deletions cut 6 bases from V and 3 bases from J, with 8 bases between. The CDR3 DNA reads TGTGCCAGCAGGGGGGGGCACACTGAAGCTTTCTTT. Translation gives CASRGGHTEAFF.

The chain couples TRBV3-1 (or the pseudogene TRBV3-2) to TRBJ1-6; TRBD1 matches at 8 bases. The germline V gene has CDR1 LGHDT and CDR2 YNNKEL (reference sequence). V shed 9 bases, J shed 10 bases, and the junction held 8 bases outside the gene matches. The CDR3 runs to 13 residues. CDR3 sequence reads: CASSDRADSPLHF. The CDR3 nucleotides read TGTGCCAGTTCGGACAGGGCAGACTCACCCCTCCACTTT.

V usage is TRBV14 and J usage is TRBJ1-4, with D hard to call. Germline V gene sequence: CDR1 SGHDN, CDR2 FVKESK. The CDR3 covers 16 residues. Trimming cost V 0 bases and J 4 bases, with 12 bases left between them. Written as DNA, the CDR3 is TGTGCCAGCAGCCAAGATATAAGTCGGCGTAATGAAAAACTGTTTTTT. This gives the protein CASSQDISRRNEKLFF.

The V gene is TRBV6-6, the J gene TRBJ1-1, with D unresolved. Trimming stripped 6 bases from V and 4 bases from J, with 15 bases between. Germline V CDR1 and CDR2: MNHNY, SVGAGI (reference sequence). This CDR3 spans 14 amino acids. CDR3 DNA sequence: TGTGCCAGCAGGGCCCAAATAGAGGGCACTGAAGCTTTCTTT. It is translated as CASRAQIEGTEAFF.

This rearrangement joins TRBV11-2 to TRBJ1-1; TRBD1 matches 8 bases. The ends lost 5 bases at V and 6 bases at J; junction bases unmatched: 8. The germline V gene has CDR1 SGHAT and CDR2 FQNNGV. The length of the CDR3 is 14 residues. The CDR3 is CASSKLTGVAEAFF. The CDR3, as DNA: TGTGCCAGCAGCAAATTGACAGGGGTCGCTGAAGCTTTCTTT. Using reference TRBV11-2 and TRBJ1-1 for the parts outside the CDR3, the full variable domain is EAGVAQSPRYKIIEKRQSVAFWCNPISGHATLYWYQQILGQGPKLLIQFQNNGVVDDSQLPKDRFSAERLKGVDSTLKIQPAKLEDSAVYLCASSKLTGVAEAFFGQGTRLTVV.

The chain uses TRBV10-2 and TRBJ1-1, with D maybe TRBD1 (6 bases). The CDR3 has 16 residues. Germline CDR1 is WSHSY and CDR2 is SAAADI. Deletions cut 4 bases from V and 5 bases from J, with 20 bases between. CDR3 sequence: CASSVGTYEGGTEAFF. The CDR3 bases are TGCGCCAGCAGTGTTGGTACATACGAAGGGGGGACTGAAGCTTTCTTT.

The chain's CDR3 is CATSRLSGGGTTDTQYF. The CDR3 DNA reads as TGTGCCACCAGCAGATTGAGCGGGGGCGGAACCACAGATACGCAGTATTTT. The rearrangement links TRBV15 to TRBJ2-3; 8 bases are shared with TRBD2. Germline V CDR1 and CDR2: LNHNV, YYDKDF (reference sequence). The CDR3 length is 17 residues. V was pared by 2 bases and J by 2 bases, with 9 bases of the junction left unmatched.

V is TRBV10-3 and J is TRBJ2-1, with 11 nucleotides matching TRBD2. Germline loops: CDR1 ENHRY, CDR2 SYGVKD. J lost 7 bases, V lost 0 bases, and 8 bases had no gene match. This CDR3 has 17 residues. CDR3 in DNA: TGTGCCATCAGTGAGTCGATTGCTAGCGGGGGGCAGAATGAGCAGTTCTTC. Residues: CAISESIASGGQNEQFF.

Only one count was recorded for this clone. The genes are TRBV28 and TRBJ2-5, with TRBD1 matching over 7 bases. Trimming removed 8 bases from V and 2 bases from J; junction bases left unmatched: 11. The CDR3 loop spans 15 amino acids. Germline V gives CDR1 MDHEN, CDR2 SYDVKM. The CDR3 DNA follows: TGTGCCAGCGCAAGACCGGGACAGCCTCAAGAGACCCAGTACTTC. Translated, it gives CASARPGQPQETQYF. Full variable domain (missing parts from reference TRBV28 and TRBJ2-5): DVKVTQSSRYLVKRTGEKVFLECVQDMDHENMFWYRQDPGLGLRLIYFSYDVKMKEKGDIPEGYSVSREKKERFSLILESASTNQTSMYLCASARPGQPQETQYFGPGTRLLVL.

About this clone: The identical CDR3 is also encoded by other nucleotide sequences in the sample. This chain joins TRBV24-1 and TRBJ1-5, with unresolved D. V was shortened by 5 bases and J by 2 bases, with 6 bases between the two germline ends. The CDR3 loop spans 13 amino acids. Germline V gene data show CDR1 as KGHDR and CDR2 as SFDVKD. CDR3 bases: TGTGCCACCAGTGGGGAGGGCAATCAGCCCCAGCATTTT. Protein product: CATSGEGNQPQHF.

The chain carries TRBV30 and TRBJ2-3, with TRBD1 as a possible D gene (7 bases). Germline V lookup: CDR1 GTSNPN, CDR2 SVGIG (reference sequence). This CDR3 spans 13 amino acids. Trimming removed 0 bases from V and 5 bases from J, with 9 bases in between. The CDR3, as DNA: TGTGCCTGGAGTGTGCAGGGGGGAGATACGCAGTATTTT. Translated: CAWSVQGGDTQYF.

The chain uses TRBV6-5 and TRBJ2-2, with D perhaps TRBD1 (5 bases). The CDR3 contains 15 residues. Deletions cut 6 bases from V and 5 bases from J, with 16 bases between. The germline CDR1 and CDR2 sequences are MNHEY and SVGAGI. The CDR3 here is CASRGRQPQTGELFF. Here the CDR3 DNA reads TGTGCCAGCAGAGGTAGACAGCCCCAGACCGGGGAGCTGTTTTTT.

The chain combines TRBV11-3 with TRBJ2-3; D is unresolved. Trimming removed 1 base from V and 0 bases from J, with 2 bases in between. Per germline, CDR1 SGHNT and CDR2 YENEEA. The CDR3 loop spans 13 amino acids. The CDR3 coding sequence is TGTGCCAGCAGCTTAGGTAGCACAGATACGCAGTATTTT. Protein: CASSLGSTDTQYF. Combining the CDR3 with reference TRBV11-3 and TRBJ2-3 gives the whole variable domain EAGVVQSPRYKIIEKKQPVAFWCNPISGHNTLYWYLQNLGQGPELLIRYENEEAVDDSQLPKDRFSAERLKGVDSTLKIQPAELGDSAVYLCASSLGSTDTQYFGPGTRLTVL.

The CDR3 spells CASSIPTGSSYNEQFF. In DNA, the CDR3 is TGCGCCAGCAGCATTCCGACGGGGAGCTCCTACAATGAGCAGTTCTTC. V and J are TRBV5-1 and TRBJ2-1; D might be TRBD2 (5 bases). V lost 4 bases to trimming and J lost 0 bases, with 14 bases between them. CDR1 SGHRS and CDR2 YFSETQ come from the germline V gene. The CDR3 is 16 amino acids.

The chain combines TRBV12-3 or TRBV12-4 with TRBJ1-2; unclear D gene. V lost 7 bases to trimming and J lost 4 bases, with 13 bases between them. This CDR3 spans 13 amino acids. The CDR3 DNA follows: TGTGCCAGCACCCCCGGGAGAGTCTATGGCTACACCTTC. It is translated as CASTPGRVYGYTF.

The chain uses TRBV9 and TRBJ2-2; no clear D. V lost 0 bases and J lost 4, with 4 bases in between. This CDR3 region has 13 residues. Germline V gene lookup returns CDR1 SGDLS and CDR2 YYNGEE. The CDR3 DNA reads TGTGCCAGCAGCGTAGGAAGCACCGGGGAGCTGTTTTTT. It is translated as CASSVGSTGELFF.

About this clone: Other DNA sequences within the sample encode an identical CDR3. CDR3: CASSLRGNEKLFF. DNA for the CDR3: TGTGCCAGCAGTTTAAGGGGTAACGAAAAACTGTTTTTT. V is TRBV27 and J is TRBJ1-4; TRBD1 is a possible D gene (5 bases). The CDR3 runs 13 residues. Trimming took off 2 bases at V and 8 bases at J, with 9 bases between the two ends. CDR1 MNHEY and CDR2 SMNVEV come from the germline V gene (reference sequence).

The J gene is TRBJ2-7, the V gene TRBV19; D not certain. Deletions cut 3 bases from V and 4 bases from J, with 10 bases between. Germline V gene lookup returns CDR1 LNHDA and CDR2 SQIVND (reference sequence). The CDR3 contains 13 residues. For the CDR3, the DNA is TGTGCCAGTAGTATCACCATGGCGTACGAGCAGTACTTC. Residues: CASSITMAYEQYF.

The rearrangement uses TRBV20-1 and TRBJ1-5; D unresolved. The V gene's germline CDR1 is DFQATT and CDR2 SNEGSKA (reference sequence). Trimming took 3 bases from V and 0 from J, leaving 12 bases between them. There are 15 residues in the CDR3. The CDR3 reads CSASRVRASNQPQHF. Here the CDR3 DNA reads TGCAGTGCTAGTAGGGTCAGAGCTAGCAATCAGCCCCAGCATTTT.

CDR3 nucleotides: TGTGCCAGCATTCCACTTAGCGGGGGGGCCTACGAGCAGTACTTC. Protein sequence: CASIPLSGGAYEQYF. The chain employs TRBV6-5 and TRBJ2-7; 11 bases map to TRBD2. V was pared by 7 bases and J by 2 bases, with 7 bases of the junction left unmatched. Germline CDR1 and CDR2: MNHEY and SVGAGI. CDR3 length: 15 residues.